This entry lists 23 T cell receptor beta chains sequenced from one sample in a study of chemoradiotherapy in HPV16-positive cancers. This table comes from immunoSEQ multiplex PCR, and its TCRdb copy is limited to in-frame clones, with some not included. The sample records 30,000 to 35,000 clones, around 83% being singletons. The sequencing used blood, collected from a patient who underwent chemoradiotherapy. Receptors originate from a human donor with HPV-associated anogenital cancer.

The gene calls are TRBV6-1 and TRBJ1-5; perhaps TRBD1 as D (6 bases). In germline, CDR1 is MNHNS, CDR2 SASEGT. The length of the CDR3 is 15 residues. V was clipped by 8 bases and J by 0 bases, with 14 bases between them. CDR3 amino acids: CASSAQGLSNQPQHF. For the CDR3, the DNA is TGTGCCAGCTCCGCTCAGGGGCTTAGCAATCAGCCCCAGCATTTT.

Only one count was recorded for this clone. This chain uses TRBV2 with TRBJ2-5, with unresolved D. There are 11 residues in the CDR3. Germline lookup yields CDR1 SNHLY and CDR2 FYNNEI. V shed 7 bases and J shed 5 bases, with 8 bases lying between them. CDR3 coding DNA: TGTGCCAGCACCTCCGGGGAGACCCAGTACTTC. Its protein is CASTSGETQYF.

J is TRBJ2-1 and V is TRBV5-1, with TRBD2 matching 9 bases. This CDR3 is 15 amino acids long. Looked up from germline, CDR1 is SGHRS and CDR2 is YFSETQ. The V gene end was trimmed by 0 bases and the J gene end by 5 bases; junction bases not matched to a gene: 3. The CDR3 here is CASSLGGLADNEQFF. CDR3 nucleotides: TGCGCCAGCAGCTTGGGGGGACTAGCTGACAATGAGCAGTTCTTC.

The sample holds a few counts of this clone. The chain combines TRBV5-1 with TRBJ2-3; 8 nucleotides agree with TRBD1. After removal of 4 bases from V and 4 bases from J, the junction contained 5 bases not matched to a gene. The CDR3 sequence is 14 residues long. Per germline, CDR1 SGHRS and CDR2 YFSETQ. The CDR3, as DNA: TGCGCCAGCAGCCCACGACAGGGGCCAGATACGCAGTATTTT. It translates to CASSPRQGPDTQYF.

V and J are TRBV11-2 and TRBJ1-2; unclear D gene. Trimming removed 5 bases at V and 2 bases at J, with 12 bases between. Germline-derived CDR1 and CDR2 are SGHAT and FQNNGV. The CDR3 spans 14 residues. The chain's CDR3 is CASSPLFPNYGYTF. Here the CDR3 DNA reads TGTGCCAGCAGCCCCCTTTTCCCAAACTATGGCTACACCTTC.

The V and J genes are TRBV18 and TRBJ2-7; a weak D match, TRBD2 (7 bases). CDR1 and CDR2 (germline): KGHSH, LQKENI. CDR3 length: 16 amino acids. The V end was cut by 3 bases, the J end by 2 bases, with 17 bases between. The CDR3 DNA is TGTGCCAGCTCACCTCGCGGGGGCGCGATAACCTACGAGCAGTACTTC. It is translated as CASSPRGGAITYEQYF. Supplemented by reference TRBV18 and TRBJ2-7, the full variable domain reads NAGVMQNPRHLVRRRGQEARLRCSPMKGHSHVYWYRQLPEEGLKFMVYLQKENIIDESGMPKERFSAEFPKEGPSILRIQQVVRGDSAAYFCASSPRGGAITYEQYFGPGTRLTVT.

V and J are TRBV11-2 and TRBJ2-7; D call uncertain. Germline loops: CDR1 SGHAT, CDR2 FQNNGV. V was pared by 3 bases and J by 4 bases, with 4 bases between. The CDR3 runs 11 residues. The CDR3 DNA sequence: TGTGCCAGCAGCTTCCAATACGAGCAGTACTTC. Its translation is CASSFQYEQYF.

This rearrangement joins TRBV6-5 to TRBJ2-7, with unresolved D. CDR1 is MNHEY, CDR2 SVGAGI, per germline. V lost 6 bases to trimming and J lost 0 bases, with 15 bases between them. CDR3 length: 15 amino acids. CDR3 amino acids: CASSSGSLSSYEQYF. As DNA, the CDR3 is TGTGCCAGCAGCTCGGGTAGTTTAAGCTCCTACGAGCAGTACTTC.

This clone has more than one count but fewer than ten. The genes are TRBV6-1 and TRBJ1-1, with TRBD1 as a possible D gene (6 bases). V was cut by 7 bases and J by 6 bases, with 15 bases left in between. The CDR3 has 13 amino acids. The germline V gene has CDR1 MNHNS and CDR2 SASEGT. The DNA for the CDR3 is TGTGCCAGCAAGGACAGTTACGGCGCTGAAGCTTTCTTT. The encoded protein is CASKDSYGAEAFF.

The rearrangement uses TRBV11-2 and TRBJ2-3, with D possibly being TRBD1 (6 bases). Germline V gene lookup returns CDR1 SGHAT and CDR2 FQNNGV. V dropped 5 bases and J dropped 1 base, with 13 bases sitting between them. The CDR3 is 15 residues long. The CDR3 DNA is TGTGCCAGCAGCCCGCGGGCAGGGGGCACAGATACGCAGTATTTT. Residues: CASSPRAGGTDTQYF.

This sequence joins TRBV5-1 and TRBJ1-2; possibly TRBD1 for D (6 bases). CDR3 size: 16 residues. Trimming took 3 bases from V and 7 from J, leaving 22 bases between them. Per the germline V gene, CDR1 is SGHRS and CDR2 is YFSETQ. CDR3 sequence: CASSWGRGARTVGYTF. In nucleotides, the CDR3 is TGCGCCAGCAGCTGGGGGAGGGGGGCCCGGACTGTTGGCTACACCTTC.

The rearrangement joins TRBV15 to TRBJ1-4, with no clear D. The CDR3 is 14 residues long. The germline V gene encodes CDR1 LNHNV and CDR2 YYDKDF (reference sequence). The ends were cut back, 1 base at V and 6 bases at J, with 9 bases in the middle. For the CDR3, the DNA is TGTGCCACCAGCAGAGTCGATGGGGATGAAAAACTGTTTTTT. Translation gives CATSRVDGDEKLFF.

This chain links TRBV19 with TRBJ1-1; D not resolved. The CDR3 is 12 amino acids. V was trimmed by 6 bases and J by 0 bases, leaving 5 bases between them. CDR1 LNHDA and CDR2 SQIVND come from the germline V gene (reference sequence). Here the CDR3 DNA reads TGTGCCAGTAGCGCTATGAACACTGAAGCTTTCTTT. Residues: CASSAMNTEAFF.

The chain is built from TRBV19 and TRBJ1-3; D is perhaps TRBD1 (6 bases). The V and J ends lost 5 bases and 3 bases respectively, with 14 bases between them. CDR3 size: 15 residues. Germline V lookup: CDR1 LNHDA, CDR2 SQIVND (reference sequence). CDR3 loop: CASSPGVYGGNTIYF. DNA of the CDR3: TGTGCCAGTAGTCCAGGGGTATATGGTGGAAACACCATATATTTT.

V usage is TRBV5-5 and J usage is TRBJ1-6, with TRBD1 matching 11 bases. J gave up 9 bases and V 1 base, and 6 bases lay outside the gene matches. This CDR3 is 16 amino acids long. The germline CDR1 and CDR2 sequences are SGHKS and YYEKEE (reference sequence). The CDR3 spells CASSLWTGGSSSPLHF. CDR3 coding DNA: TGTGCCAGCAGCTTGTGGACAGGGGGCTCGAGTTCACCCCTCCACTTT.

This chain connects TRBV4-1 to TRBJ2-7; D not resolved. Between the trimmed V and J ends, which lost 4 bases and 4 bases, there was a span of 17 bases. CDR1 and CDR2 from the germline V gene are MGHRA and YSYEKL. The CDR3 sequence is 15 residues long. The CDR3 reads CASSLEKPTGYEQYF. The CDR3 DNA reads TGCGCCAGCAGCCTCGAGAAGCCCACTGGGTACGAGCAGTACTTC.

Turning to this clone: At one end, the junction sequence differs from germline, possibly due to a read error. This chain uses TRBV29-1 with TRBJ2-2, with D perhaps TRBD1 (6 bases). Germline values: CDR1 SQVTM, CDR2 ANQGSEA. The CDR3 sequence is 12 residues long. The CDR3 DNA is TGCAGCGTCGAAGGACAGTCCGGGGAGCTGTTTTTT. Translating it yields CSVEGQSGELFF.

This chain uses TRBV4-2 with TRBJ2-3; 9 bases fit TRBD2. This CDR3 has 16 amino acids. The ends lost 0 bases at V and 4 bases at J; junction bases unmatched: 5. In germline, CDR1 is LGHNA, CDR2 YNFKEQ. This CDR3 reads CASSQERGGGADTQYF. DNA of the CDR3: TGTGCCAGCAGCCAAGAGCGGGGGGGCGGAGCAGATACGCAGTATTTT.

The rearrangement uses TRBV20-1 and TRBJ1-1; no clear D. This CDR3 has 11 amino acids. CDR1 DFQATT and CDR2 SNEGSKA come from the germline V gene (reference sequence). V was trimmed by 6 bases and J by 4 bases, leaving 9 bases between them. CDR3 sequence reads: CSALPSTEAFF. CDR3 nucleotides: TGCAGTGCCCTGCCATCCACTGAAGCTTTCTTT.

CDR3 protein: CASSPAGGRVGELFF. The CDR3 DNA reads TGTGCCAGCAGTCCAGCGGGGGGGCGGGTCGGGGAGCTGTTTTTT. The chain joins TRBV6-6 to TRBJ2-2; 10 bases line up with TRBD2. Germline CDR1 and CDR2: MNHNY and SVGAGI (reference sequence). V shed 5 bases, J shed 7 bases, and the junction held 7 bases outside the gene matches. The CDR3 runs to 15 residues.

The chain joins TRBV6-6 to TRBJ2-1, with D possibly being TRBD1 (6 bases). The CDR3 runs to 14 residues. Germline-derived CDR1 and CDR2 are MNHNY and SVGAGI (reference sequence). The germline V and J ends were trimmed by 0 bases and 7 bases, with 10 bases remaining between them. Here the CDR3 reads CASSYSAGANEQFF. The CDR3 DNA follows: TGTGCCAGCAGTTACTCGGCAGGGGCGAATGAGCAGTTCTTC.

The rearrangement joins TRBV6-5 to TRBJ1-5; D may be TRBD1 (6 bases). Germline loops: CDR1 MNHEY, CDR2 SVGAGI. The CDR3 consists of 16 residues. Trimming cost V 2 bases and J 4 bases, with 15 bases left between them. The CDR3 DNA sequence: TGTGCCAGCAGTTACCCTAGGACAGCGTTAAATCAGCCCCAGCATTTT. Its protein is CASSYPRTALNQPQHF.

Here the CDR3 DNA reads TGTGCCAGCTCACCTTCCGTGAACACCGGGGAGCTGTTTTTT. As protein: CASSPSVNTGELFF. This chain joins TRBV18 and TRBJ2-2, with D unclear. The CDR3 consists of 14 residues. Trimming cost V 3 bases and J 1 base, with 6 bases left between them. From germline, CDR1 is KGHSH and CDR2 LQKENI.